The 4 T cell receptor beta chains presented below share a single source sample, sequenced in a study of PD-L1 blockade in urothelial cancer listed by TCRdb under 2017. Library prep was done by the immunoSEQ multiplex PCR assay. This is the immuneACCESS table as TCRdb keeps it, with only in-frame sequences that have V and J called. A part of the clones is gone; compared with another copy, unresolved V genes explain less than half, and the rest is unexplained. Recorded for this sample are under 35,000 clones; 80% to 90% of them occurred a single time. Roughly 3.8% of the sample lies in the top ten. The sample here was PBMCs, taken around atezolizumab (anti-PD-L1) treatment. These receptors all stem from a man in his fifties with urothelial cancer.

J is TRBJ1-1 and V is TRBV5-4; a possible D gene is TRBD1 (5 bases). CDR1 and CDR2 (germline): SGHNT, YYREEE (reference sequence). CDR3 length: 16 residues. The germline V and J ends were trimmed by 1 base and 1 base, with 14 bases remaining between them. The CDR3 region is CASSLKVRDRNTEAFF. The CDR3 region has the DNA TGTGCCAGCAGCTTGAAAGTCAGGGATCGGAACACTGAAGCTTTCTTT.

V gene TRBV5-4 combines with J gene TRBJ2-5; TRBD1 matches at 8 bases. Germline loops: CDR1 SGHNT, CDR2 YYREEE (reference sequence). The CDR3 covers 13 residues. The junction had 5 bases not matched to a gene; V was cut back by 4 bases and J by 6 bases. In DNA form, the CDR3 reads TGTGCCAGCAGCCCAGGACAGGGAAAGACCCAGTACTTC. This gives the protein CASSPGQGKTQYF. The complete variable domain, with remaining parts taken from reference TRBV5-4 and TRBJ2-5, reads ETGVTQSPTHLIKTRGQQVTLRCSSQSGHNTVSWYQQALGQGPQFIFQYYREEENGRGNFPPRFSGLQFPNYSSELNVNALELDDSALYLCASSPGQGKTQYFGPGTRLLVL.

In the case of this clone: The junction departs from germline at one end; a sequencing error may be responsible. V is TRBV5-8 and J is TRBJ2-1; 10 bases fit TRBD2. The V gene's germline CDR1 is SGHTS and CDR2 YDEGEE. The length of the CDR3 is 15 residues. The CDR3 reads CATSGGVASYNEQFF. The CDR3 DNA sequence: TGTGCCACCAGCGGGGGGGTCGCGTCCTACAATGAGCAGTTCTTC.

This chain joins TRBV9 and TRBJ2-7; D is perhaps TRBD2 (6 bases). Per the germline V gene, CDR1 is SGDLS and CDR2 is YYNGEE. There are 12 residues in the CDR3. V was trimmed by 7 bases and J by 5 bases, leaving 13 bases between them. The CDR3 coding sequence is TGTGCCAGCGGGCCGGGGGTTCACGAGCAGTACTTC. It specifies CASGPGVHEQYF.